Following are 28 T cell receptor beta chains from one sample sequenced in a study of cytomegalovirus exposure and HLA in healthy donors. It was with 60 Vbeta and 13 Jbeta primers that the PCR ran. The data were produced by immunoSEQ multiplex PCR, yet TCRdb's version contains in-frame clones alone and is incomplete. In the table there are fewer than 120,000 clones, around 80% of which are singletons. The sequencing sample was made of PBMCs. All receptors derive from a woman in her sixties in good health and CMV-seropositive.

The gene calls are TRBV6-5 and TRBJ2-1; TRBD2 matches at 9 bases. The germline CDR1 and CDR2 sequences are MNHEY and SVGAGI. Losses at the gene ends were 0 bases for V and 8 bases for J; bases not matched to a gene: 5. The CDR3 has 15 amino acids. The CDR3 is CASSYSSGSPHEQFF. The CDR3 region has the DNA TGTGCCAGCAGTTACTCTAGCGGGAGTCCCCATGAGCAGTTCTTC.

The rearrangement uses TRBV5-1 and TRBJ2-1; D remains unclear. The V gene's germline CDR1 is SGHRS and CDR2 YFSETQ. The CDR3 has 14 residues. V gave up 0 bases and J gave up 9 bases, with 13 bases separating them. CDR3 residues: CASSLDTTLGEQFF. The DNA for the CDR3 is TGCGCCAGCAGCTTGGATACTACCTTGGGTGAGCAGTTCTTC.

This chain connects TRBV5-5 to TRBJ1-5; weak D call: TRBD1 (6 bases). V dropped 0 bases and J dropped 5 bases, with 9 bases sitting between them. Germline assignment: CDR1 SGHKS and CDR2 YYEKEE (reference sequence). This CDR3 region has 14 residues. CDR3 residues: CASSLGGGHQPQHF. CDR3 bases: TGTGCCAGCAGCTTGGGGGGGGGCCATCAGCCCCAGCATTTT.

This sequence joins TRBV5-1 and TRBJ1-4; D is unresolved. CDR3 length: 15 amino acids. Trimming cost V 4 bases and J 7 bases, with 17 bases left between them. The germline V gene has CDR1 SGHRS and CDR2 YFSETQ. The CDR3 loop reads CASSPRSLSGEKLFF. Written as DNA, the CDR3 is TGCGCCAGCAGCCCACGGTCGCTGAGTGGTGAAAAACTGTTTTTT.

V usage is TRBV18 and J usage is TRBJ1-1, with D unresolved. CDR3 length: 15 amino acids. The ends were cut back, 3 bases at V and 0 bases at J, with 11 bases in the middle. Germline CDR1 and CDR2: KGHSH and LQKENI. CDR3 sequence reads: CASSPTPPVNTEAFF. CDR3 DNA: TGTGCCAGCTCACCTACCCCTCCGGTGAACACTGAAGCTTTCTTT.

The chain couples TRBV2 to TRBJ1-1, with D hard to call. This CDR3 is 12 amino acids long. Germline assignment: CDR1 SNHLY and CDR2 FYNNEI. Trimming shortened V by 4 bases and J by 0 bases, and 3 bases separated the two germline ends. Here the CDR3 DNA reads TGTGCCAGCAGTGTAATGAACACTGAAGCTTTCTTT. It codes for CASSVMNTEAFF.

Regarding this clone: Sequence at one end of the junction differs from germline and may be a read error. This chain links TRBV7-9 with TRBJ2-7, with 7 bases that match TRBD2. CDR3 length equals 19 residues. CDR1 SEHNR and CDR2 FQNEAQ come from the germline V gene (reference sequence). The CDR3 loop is CSSSSSPLTAGNRSYEQYF. CDR3 DNA sequence: TGTTCCAGCAGCTCAAGTCCCTTAACAGCGGGGAACCGCTCCTACGAGCAGTACTTC.

The chain links TRBV6-1 to TRBJ1-3; no clear D. Deletions cut 4 bases from V and 4 bases from J, with 14 bases between. The CDR3 spans 15 residues. The germline CDR1 and CDR2 sequences are MNHNS and SASEGT. CDR3 loop: CASSVDEEGGNTIYF. CDR3 nucleotides: TGTGCCAGCAGTGTAGACGAGGAGGGAGGAAACACCATATATTTT.

In nucleotides, the CDR3 is TGTGCCTGGACTACCGGGGTGTATCAGCCCCAGCATTTT. Encoded protein: CAWTTGVYQPQHF. The chain joins TRBV30 to TRBJ1-5; the D is unclear. Per germline, CDR1 GTSNPN and CDR2 SVGIG (reference sequence). The CDR3 totals 13 residues. Deletions cut 4 bases from V and 5 bases from J, with 12 bases between.

The rearrangement joins TRBV11-2 to TRBJ1-1; D might be TRBD1 (6 bases). This CDR3 has 14 amino acids. The V end was cut by 5 bases, the J end by 4 bases, with 14 bases between. Germline CDR1 is SGHAT and CDR2 is FQNNGV. CDR3 loop: CASSEWGGGTEAFF. The DNA of the CDR3 is TGTGCCAGCAGCGAGTGGGGAGGGGGCACTGAAGCTTTCTTT.

The genes are TRBV30 and TRBJ1-2; 12 bases are shared with TRBD1. CDR1 GTSNPN and CDR2 SVGIG come from the germline V gene (reference sequence). The CDR3 runs 15 residues. V dropped 4 bases and J dropped 3; count of bases not matched to a gene: 6. This chain's CDR3 is CAWTGTGGPDYGYTF. The CDR3, as DNA: TGTGCCTGGACTGGGACAGGGGGCCCTGACTATGGCTACACCTTC.

The V and J genes are TRBV19 and TRBJ2-3, with 12 bases fitting TRBD2. CDR1 is LNHDA, CDR2 SQIVND, per germline (reference sequence). This CDR3 region has 16 residues. The trim removed 4 bases at V and 4 bases at J, leaving 6 bases unmatched. CDR3 DNA sequence: TGTGCCAGTAGTACGGCTAGCGGGAGGGACCCAGATACGCAGTATTTT. Amino acids: CASSTASGRDPDTQYF.

V is TRBV30 and J is TRBJ2-3, with TRBD1 as a possible D gene (6 bases). The CDR3 consists of 13 residues. V dropped 4 bases and J dropped 1 base, with 9 bases sitting between them. CDR1 and CDR2 (germline): GTSNPN, SVGIG (reference sequence). The CDR3 is CAWMTGGTDTQYF. CDR3 sequence (DNA): TGTGCCTGGATGACAGGAGGCACAGATACGCAGTATTTT. Together with reference TRBV30 and TRBJ2-3, the CDR3 gives the full variable domain: SQTIHQWPATLVQPVGSPLSLECTVEGTSNPNLYWYRQAAGRGLQLLFYSVGIGQISSEVPQNLSASRPQDRQFILSSKKLLLSDSGFYLCAWMTGGTDTQYFGPGTRLTVL.

This clone has just one count. The rearrangement uses TRBV28 and TRBJ1-2; TRBD1 matches 9 bases. Germline V CDR1 and CDR2: MDHEN, SYDVKM. The CDR3 runs to 14 residues. Trimming cost V 4 bases and J 6 bases; bases outside gene matches: 6. The CDR3 coding sequence is TGTGCCAGCAGTTGGCCGGGACAGGGAGATGGCTACACCTTC. Its translation is CASSWPGQGDGYTF.

The CDR3 nucleotides are TGTGCCAGCGGGACTTCAGGGAGGATGGATCAGCCCCAGCATTTT. Translation gives CASGTSGRMDQPQHF. This chain uses TRBV28 with TRBJ1-5, with D perhaps TRBD1 (5 bases). The CDR3 runs to 15 residues. From germline, CDR1 is MDHEN and CDR2 SYDVKM. Trimming removed 8 bases at V and 5 bases at J, with 19 bases between.

The J gene is TRBJ2-2, the V gene TRBV7-7, with TRBD2 identical over 8 bases. This CDR3 comprises 16 residues. Germline CDR1 reads SSHAT; CDR2 reads FNYEAQ (reference sequence). V shed 5 bases and J 4 bases; nucleotides not matched to a gene: 9. CDR3 region: CASSPVGLGGTGELFF. In DNA, the CDR3 is TGTGCCAGCAGCCCAGTGGGACTAGGAGGCACCGGGGAGCTGTTTTTT.

The chain has TRBV7-9 and TRBJ2-3, with TRBD1 matching over 8 bases. CDR1 is SEHNR and CDR2 is FQNEAQ in the germline V gene (reference sequence). CDR3 length: 15 residues. The V gene end was trimmed by 1 base and the J gene end by 6 bases; junction bases not matched to a gene: 6. CDR3 nucleotide sequence: TGTGCCAGCAGCTTAGTCCAGGGGGCCTCGGATACGCAGTATTTT. The encoded protein is CASSLVQGASDTQYF.

The rearrangement uses TRBV5-1 and TRBJ1-2, with 9 bases that match TRBD1. Trimming took 3 bases from V and 5 from J; bases not matched to a gene: 11. This CDR3 region has 16 residues. The germline V gene encodes CDR1 SGHRS and CDR2 YFSETQ. The CDR3 spells CASSSTGTGTLYGYTF. CDR3 sequence (DNA): TGCGCCAGCAGCTCCACCGGGACAGGGACGTTGTATGGCTACACCTTC.

The CDR3 nucleotides are TGTGCCAGCAGCTTGAGGGTTGGCTCCTACAATGAGCAGTTCTTC. Protein sequence: CASSLRVGSYNEQFF. The chain couples TRBV7-2 to TRBJ2-1; D is perhaps TRBD2 (5 bases). Between the trimmed V and J ends, which lost 3 bases and 0 bases, there was a span of 9 bases. There are 15 residues in the CDR3. Germline values: CDR1 SGHTA, CDR2 FQGNSA.

The chain uses TRBV5-4 and TRBJ2-1, with a tentative D call TRBD2 (5 bases). Per the germline V gene, CDR1 is SGHNT and CDR2 is YYREEE (reference sequence). The CDR3 runs to 15 residues. V lost 4 bases, J lost 2 bases, and 13 bases lay in between. The CDR3 region has the DNA TGTGCCAGCAGCCAGGACGGGGTAACCTACAATGAGCAGTTCTTC. Residues: CASSQDGVTYNEQFF. The full variable domain, rest sourced from reference TRBV5-4 and TRBJ2-1, is ETGVTQSPTHLIKTRGQQVTLRCSSQSGHNTVSWYQQALGQGPQFIFQYYREEENGRGNFPPRFSGLQFPNYSSELNVNALELDDSALYLCASSQDGVTYNEQFFGPGTRLTVL.

The chain couples TRBV28 to TRBJ1-2; TRBD1 might be the D (6 bases). The CDR3 covers 18 residues. Germline lookup yields CDR1 MDHEN and CDR2 SYDVKM. V was shortened by 6 bases and J by 3 bases, with 26 bases between the two germline ends. This CDR3 reads CASSARQASILPHYGYTF. Here the CDR3 DNA reads TGTGCCAGCAGCGCGAGACAGGCCTCCATCCTTCCGCACTATGGCTACACCTTC.

The chain has TRBV27 and TRBJ2-5; tentative D call: TRBD1 (6 bases). The DNA end is more similar to TRBJ2-7, so the J call may be wrong. Germline lookup yields CDR1 MNHEY and CDR2 SMNVEV (reference sequence). This CDR3 region has 16 residues. The CDR3 region has the DNA TGTGCCAGCAGTCCTAGCTTGGGACATAAACCCTACGAGCAGTACTTC. Encoded protein: CASSPSLGHKPYEQYF.

The rearrangement links TRBV29-1 to TRBJ1-2, with 7 bases lining up with TRBD1. Germline loops: CDR1 SQVTM, CDR2 ANQGSEA. V trimming: 2 bases; J trimming: 5 bases; junction bases outside the gene matches: 5. This CDR3 has 13 amino acids. CDR3 sequence: CSVEKGAGYGYTF. The CDR3 region has the DNA TGCAGCGTTGAAAAGGGGGCGGGGTATGGCTACACCTTC. The full variable domain, with the rest looked up from reference TRBV29-1 and TRBJ1-2, is SAVISQKPSRDICQRGTSLTIQCQVDSQVTMMFWYRQQPGQSLTLIATANQGSEATYESGFVIDKFPISRPNLTFSTLTVSNMSPEDSSIYLCSVEKGAGYGYTFGSGTRLTVV.

This clone was counted between two and nine times. The chain employs TRBV25-1 and TRBJ1-4, with a possible D match to TRBD1 (6 bases). CDR1 is MGHDK and CDR2 is SYGVNS in the germline V gene. The CDR3 length is 15 residues. V lost 5 bases and J lost 3, with 13 bases in between. This CDR3 is CASSLPGQSNEKLFF. The CDR3 nucleotides read TGTGCCAGCAGTTTACCGGGACAATCTAATGAAAAACTGTTTTTT.

The gene calls are TRBV5-1 and TRBJ1-1; 8 bases fit TRBD1. The CDR3 length is 13 residues. Germline lookup yields CDR1 SGHRS and CDR2 YFSETQ. V shed 6 bases, J shed 4 bases, and the junction held 5 bases outside the gene matches. This CDR3 reads CASTNGQGTEAFF. CDR3 sequence (DNA): TGCGCCAGCACTAATGGACAGGGCACTGAAGCTTTCTTT.

The chain joins TRBV18 to TRBJ2-2; 9 bases are shared with TRBD2. In germline, CDR1 is KGHSH, CDR2 LQKENI. The V segment lost 3 bases and the J segment 2 bases; nucleotides outside the gene matches: 1. The CDR3 covers 15 residues. In nucleotides, the CDR3 is TGTGCCAGCTCACCCCTAGCGGGAAACACCGGGGAGCTGTTTTTT. Protein: CASSPLAGNTGELFF.

The chain carries TRBV27 and TRBJ2-7; D not certain. CDR1 and CDR2 (germline): MNHEY, SMNVEV (reference sequence). The CDR3 length is 13 residues. V dropped 6 bases and J dropped 1 base, with 10 bases sitting between them. CDR3 sequence: CASSKQSSYEQYF. Here the CDR3 DNA reads TGTGCCAGCAGCAAACAATCGTCCTACGAGCAGTACTTC.

This clone came up a few times. The rearrangement joins TRBV28 to TRBJ2-6, with TRBD2 matching 7 bases. Losses at the gene ends were 10 bases for V and 4 bases for J; bases not matched to a gene: 10. Germline values: CDR1 MDHEN, CDR2 SYDVKM. This CDR3 region has 15 residues. This CDR3 reads CATHSGGSGANVLTF. DNA for the CDR3: TGTGCCACCCACTCGGGGGGATCCGGGGCCAACGTCCTGACTTTC.